This T cell receptor beta chain was documented in a study of response to subunit inactivated influenza vaccine. As regards this clonotype: Its antigen is still unknown.

TCRdb re-called the RT-PCR reads with MiXCR, one entry per CDR3 protein. Altogether 530,000 or so distinct CDR3 sequences are present, roughly 12% being singletons, with the ten largest covering about a tenth. CDR1 and CDR2 (germline): DFQATT, SNEGSKA (reference sequence). The CDR3 has 13 residues. V lost 7 bases, J lost 0 bases, and 13 bases lay in between. Study conclusions and caveats: Authors suggested that a seasonal influenza vaccination recruits few new T cells each time.

This receptor was obtained from a man in his fifties or sixties who received an inactivated influenza vaccine. V is TRBV20-1 and J is TRBJ2-7, with a tentative D call TRBD2 (5 bases). This specimen consisted of PBMCs from blood, obtained on the day of vaccination. CDR3 bases: TGCAGTGGAGGGAACAGCAACTCCTACGAGCAGTACTTC. Residues: CSGGNSNSYEQYF.